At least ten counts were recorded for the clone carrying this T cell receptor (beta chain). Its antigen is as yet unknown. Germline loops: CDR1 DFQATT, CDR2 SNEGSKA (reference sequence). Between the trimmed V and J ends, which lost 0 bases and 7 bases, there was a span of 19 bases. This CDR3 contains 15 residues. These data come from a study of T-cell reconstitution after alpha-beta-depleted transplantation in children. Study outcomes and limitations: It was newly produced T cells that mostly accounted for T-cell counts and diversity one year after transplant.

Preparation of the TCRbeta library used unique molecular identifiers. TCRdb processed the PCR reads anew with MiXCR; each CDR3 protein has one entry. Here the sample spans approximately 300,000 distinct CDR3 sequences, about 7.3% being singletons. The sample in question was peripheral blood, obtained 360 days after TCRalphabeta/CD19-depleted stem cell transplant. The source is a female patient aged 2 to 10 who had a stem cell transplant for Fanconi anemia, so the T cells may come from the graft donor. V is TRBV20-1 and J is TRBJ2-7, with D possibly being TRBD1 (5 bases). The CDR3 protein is CSARDLMGRVQEQYF. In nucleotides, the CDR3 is TGCAGTGCTAGAGACCTAATGGGCAGGGTCCAGGAGCAGTACTTC.